This TCR beta chain derives from a study of CD8 T cells in ankylosing spondylitis. In regard to this clonotype: Its antigen remains unidentified.

The study, taken as a whole, reports: Some motif variants were previously reported in reactive arthritis synovial fluid and blood. A TCR beta motif made of about 8 highly homologous variants seemed typical of ankylosing spondylitis blood. As for the disease-linked clones, they showed a CD8+ phenotype and occurred at relatively low frequencies in peripheral blood.

CDR3 size: 13 residues. Germline V gives CDR1 SQVTM, CDR2 ANQGSEA. With V trimmed by 1 base and J by 7 bases, 3 bases remained unmatched. TCR beta libraries were made by quantitative 5'-RACE with molecular barcodes. TCRdb independently ran MiXCR on the 5' RACE reads; one entry per CDR3 protein. Of under 850,000 distinct CDR3 sequences listed, 15% to 20% are singletons. This sequence originates from a male donor with ankylosing spondylitis. Sequencing was performed on blood, either unsorted or a sorted T cell fraction (not recorded which). This chain uses TRBV29-1 with TRBJ2-1; 8 bases agree with TRBD1. CDR3 sequence reads: CSVEGTGKNEQFF. The CDR3 region has the DNA TGCAGCGTTGAAGGGACAGGGAAGAATGAGCAGTTCTTC.